Below, one TCR beta chain is given with its context. Antigen specificity is unknown. This sample stems from a study of T cell responses to AZD1222 COVID-19 vaccine. Findings of the study overall: As reported, nearly half of all spike-specific TCRs target variant regions that are unmutated.

Profiling relied on immunoSEQ multiplex PCR, and the TCRdb table lists in-frame clones only, not all of them. The sample lists approximately 110,000 clones, about nine tenths occurring once. Germline V gene lookup returns CDR1 MNHEY and CDR2 SVGAGI. V gave up 0 bases and J gave up 1 base, with 9 bases separating them. This CDR3 has 15 residues. The clonotype originates from an adult in good health. The rearrangement links TRBV6-5 to TRBJ1-1, with no clear D. Sequenced material: peripheral blood, taken on day 0 of AZD1222 vaccination. Written as DNA, the CDR3 is TGTGCCAGCAGTTACTCGGCTGGGTCGAACACTGAAGCTTTCTTT. Its protein is CASSYSAGSNTEAFF.